One TCR beta chain is described in this entry. Other DNA sequences in the same sample also yield this CDR3. The method was immunoSEQ multiplex PCR; TCRdb's version includes in-frame clones alone and lacks a portion of them. Found here are around 170,000 clones, about 83% of them singletons; the top ten hold about 1.5%. This sample is drawn from a study of blood T cell repertoires in COVID-19. V lost 3 bases to trimming and J lost 7 bases; unmatched junction nucleotides: 1. This CDR3 contains 14 residues. The germline V gene encodes CDR1 KGHSH and CDR2 LQKENI. Sequencing used peripheral blood. The TCR comes from a human donor in a cohort sampled during active COVID-19. This rearrangement joins TRBV18 to TRBJ2-1; 12 nucleotides align to TRBD2. The CDR3 reads CASSPLAGGNEQFF. DNA of the CDR3: TGTGCCAGCTCACCCCTAGCGGGGGGGAATGAGCAGTTCTTC.